A selection of T cell receptor beta chains follows, all from one sample in a study of CD8+CD57+ T cells in acquired aplastic anemia. TCRdb recomputed calls from the reads with MiXCR, one row per CDR3 protein. Of around 200,000 distinct CDR3 sequences detected, about 59% appear once; the ten largest clones hold around 32%. Material: sorted CD4+, CD8+, or CD8+CD57+ T cells (not recorded which) from PBMCs. These receptor sequences come from a human donor in good health. CDR3s include the opening cysteine and the closing phenylalanine or tryptophan. A D gene is named only where the DNA matches it firmly. Not all rows give a size; the values are once, few, many and, for expanded clones, a class.

v_gene: TRBV18; j_gene: TRBJ2-2; len: 16; d_gene: TRBD1; abundance: .; CDR3aa: CASSSGTGVNTGELFF; CDR3nt: TGTGCCAGCTCGTCCGGGACAGGGGTGAACACCGGGGAGCTGTTTTTT
v_gene: TRBV7-9; j_gene: TRBJ2-2; len: 17; d_gene: TRBD2; abundance: .; CDR3aa: CASSLSGGLAGTGELFF; CDR3nt: TGTGCCAGCAGCTTATCGGGGGGGCTAGCTGGAACCGGGGAGCTGTTTTTT
v_gene: TRBV29-1; j_gene: TRBJ2-7; len: 15; d_gene: .; abundance: .; CDR3aa: CSVDFGEDPSYEQYF; CDR3nt: TGCAGCGTAGACTTTGGGGAGGATCCTTCCTACGAGCAGTACTTC
v_gene: TRBV19; j_gene: TRBJ2-7; len: 15; d_gene: TRBD2; abundance: .; CDR3aa: CASAPTSGIIYEQYF; CDR3nt: TGTGCCAGTGCTCCGACTAGCGGGATAATCTACGAGCAGTACTTC
v_gene: TRBV20-1; j_gene: TRBJ2-7; len: 14; d_gene: TRBD2; abundance: many; CDR3aa: CSARPSGSSYEQYF; CDR3nt: TGCAGTGCTAGGCCTAGCGGGAGCTCCTACGAGCAGTACTTC
v_gene: TRBV9; j_gene: TRBJ1-3; len: 15; d_gene: .; abundance: .; CDR3aa: CACSVASRAGNTIYF; CDR3nt: TGTGCCTGCAGCGTAGCGTCCAGGGCTGGAAACACCATATATTTT
v_gene: TRBV19; j_gene: TRBJ2-2; len: 11; d_gene: .; abundance: .; CDR3aa: CASRITGELFF; CDR3nt: TGTGCCAGCAGGATCACCGGGGAGCTGTTTTTT
v_gene: TRBV19; j_gene: TRBJ1-1; len: 18; d_gene: TRBD1; abundance: many; CDR3aa: CASSPPGQASLGDTEAFF; CDR3nt: TGTGCCAGTAGTCCCCCGGGACAGGCCAGCTTAGGGGACACTGAAGCTTTCTTT
v_gene: TRBV24-1; j_gene: TRBJ1-2; len: 13; d_gene: .; abundance: .; CDR3aa: CATSDRGAYGYTF; CDR3nt: TGTGCCACCAGTGATCGGGGTGCCTATGGCTACACCTTC
v_gene: TRBV15; j_gene: TRBJ2-7; len: 15; d_gene: .; abundance: .; CDR3aa: CATSRADFNDDEQYF; CDR3nt: TGTGCCACCAGCAGGGCGGACTTCAATGATGACGAGCAGTACTTC
v_gene: TRBV7-9; j_gene: TRBJ2-5; len: 13; d_gene: .; abundance: .; CDR3aa: CASRSAVQETQYF; CDR3nt: TGTGCCAGCAGGTCGGCGGTGCAAGAGACCCAGTACTTC
v_gene: TRBV5-6; j_gene: TRBJ1-1; len: 13; d_gene: .; abundance: .; CDR3aa: CASSQAADTEAYF; CDR3nt: TGTGCCAGCAGCCAGGCAGCGGACACTGAAGCTTACTTT
v_gene: TRBV9; j_gene: TRBJ2-3; len: 16; d_gene: TRBD1; abundance: many; CDR3aa: CASSGRDRGSTDTQYF; CDR3nt: TGTGCCAGCAGCGGGAGGGACAGGGGAAGCACAGATACGCAGTATTTT
v_gene: TRBV6-2/TRBV6-3; j_gene: TRBJ1-5; len: 12; d_gene: .; abundance: many; CDR3aa: CASARTSQPQHF; CDR3nt: TGTGCCAGCGCCAGGACGAGTCAGCCCCAGCATTTT
v_gene: TRBV7-2; j_gene: TRBJ1-1; len: 14; d_gene: .; abundance: .; CDR3aa: CASSLGRGRGEAFF; CDR3nt: TGTGCCAGCAGCTTAGGTCGGGGACGGGGTGAAGCTTTCTTT
v_gene: TRBV19; j_gene: TRBJ2-7; len: 13; d_gene: .; abundance: few; CDR3aa: CASSSGSSYEQYF; CDR3nt: TGTGCCAGTAGTAGCGGCAGCTCCTACGAGCAGTACTTC
v_gene: TRBV7-6; j_gene: TRBJ2-3; len: 18; d_gene: TRBD2; abundance: once; CDR3aa: CASSLGWTSGGARGTQYF; CDR3nt: TGTGCCAGCAGCTTAGGTTGGACTAGCGGGGGGGCGAGGGGTACGCAGTATTTT
v_gene: TRBV19; j_gene: TRBJ1-2; len: 15; d_gene: TRBD1; abundance: .; CDR3aa: CASTDGQGGDYGYTF; CDR3nt: TGTGCCAGTACCGATGGACAGGGTGGGGACTATGGCTACACCTTC
v_gene: TRBV2; j_gene: TRBJ1-4; len: 16; d_gene: TRBD1; abundance: many; CDR3aa: CASSVSWDRELEKLFF; CDR3nt: TGTGCCAGCAGTGTGTCCTGGGACAGAGAGCTTGAAAAACTGTTTTTT
v_gene: TRBV24-1; j_gene: TRBJ2-3; len: 15; d_gene: TRBD1; abundance: .; CDR3aa: CATSDRQGATDTQYF; CDR3nt: TGTGCCACCAGTGACAGACAGGGGGCCACAGATACGCAGTATTTT
v_gene: TRBV7-2; j_gene: TRBJ2-7; len: 16; d_gene: .; abundance: few; CDR3aa: CASSLYPRGSSYEQYF; CDR3nt: TGTGCCAGCAGTTTATATCCAAGGGGAAGCTCCTACGAGCAGTACTTC
v_gene: TRBV29-1; j_gene: TRBJ1-2; len: 16; d_gene: .; abundance: .; CDR3aa: CSVEGSQGTIGNGYTF; CDR3nt: TGCAGCGTTGAAGGGTCGCAGGGAACGATCGGCAACGGCTACACCTTC
v_gene: TRBV14; j_gene: TRBJ2-5; len: 13; d_gene: .; abundance: .; CDR3aa: CASSFRGAGTQYF; CDR3nt: TGTGCCAGCAGCTTTAGGGGGGCTGGGACCCAGTACTTC
v_gene: TRBV9; j_gene: TRBJ1-6; len: 14; d_gene: .; abundance: .; CDR3aa: CASSPRQGNSPLHF; CDR3nt: TGTGCCAGCAGCCCGCGCCAGGGCAATTCACCCCTCCACTTT
v_gene: TRBV9; j_gene: TRBJ1-2; len: 14; d_gene: .; abundance: many; CDR3aa: CASSVDGGDFGYTF; CDR3nt: TGTGCCAGCAGCGTAGACGGGGGAGACTTTGGCTACACCTTC
v_gene: TRBV29-1; j_gene: TRBJ2-7; len: 14; d_gene: .; abundance: many; CDR3aa: CSVASAADSYEQYF; CDR3nt: TGCAGCGTTGCCAGCGCGGCAGACTCCTACGAGCAGTACTTC
v_gene: TRBV7-9; j_gene: TRBJ2-7; len: 13; d_gene: .; abundance: .; CDR3aa: CASSPSGYYEQYF; CDR3nt: TGCGCCAGCAGCCCTTCAGGGTACTACGAGCAGTACTTC
v_gene: TRBV5-1; j_gene: TRBJ1-1; len: 14; d_gene: .; abundance: .; CDR3aa: CASSSSFSDTEAFF; CDR3nt: TGCGCCAGCAGCTCCAGTTTTTCGGACACTGAAGCTTTCTTT
v_gene: TRBV7-8; j_gene: TRBJ2-5; len: 18; d_gene: TRBD2; abundance: .; CDR3aa: CASSLPLTSGHPQETQYF; CDR3nt: TGTGCCAGCAGCTTACCCTTGACTAGCGGGCACCCCCAAGAGACCCAGTACTTC
v_gene: TRBV7-9; j_gene: TRBJ2-2; len: 16; d_gene: .; abundance: .; CDR3aa: CASSPEGGSPTGELFF; CDR3nt: TGTGCCAGCAGCCCAGAGGGGGGGTCTCCCACCGGGGAGCTGTTTTTT
v_gene: TRBV7-8; j_gene: TRBJ2-1; len: 18; d_gene: .; abundance: .; CDR3aa: CASSPEGGASSRHNEQFF; CDR3nt: TGTGCCAGCAGCCCAGAGGGGGGGGCCTCATCCAGGCACAATGAGCAGTTCTTC
v_gene: TRBV10-3; j_gene: TRBJ2-7; len: 12; d_gene: .; abundance: .; CDR3aa: CAIRDSSYEQYF; CDR3nt: TGTGCCATCAGGGACAGTTCCTACGAGCAGTACTTC
v_gene: TRBV24-1; j_gene: TRBJ2-2; len: 17; d_gene: .; abundance: .; CDR3aa: CATSDGVAPLNTGELFF; CDR3nt: TGTGCCACCAGTGATGGCGTTGCCCCGTTGAACACCGGGGAGCTGTTTTTT
v_gene: TRBV5-1; j_gene: TRBJ2-2; len: 15; d_gene: .; abundance: .; CDR3aa: CASSELEPNTGELFF; CDR3nt: TGCGCCAGCAGCGAACTAGAGCCGAACACCGGGGAGCTGTTTTTT
v_gene: TRBV2; j_gene: TRBJ2-7; len: 13; d_gene: .; abundance: .; CDR3aa: CAGGGEKGYEQYF; CDR3nt: TGTGCCGGAGGGGGAGAAAAGGGCTACGAGCAGTACTTC
v_gene: TRBV7-8; j_gene: TRBJ2-4; len: 13; d_gene: .; abundance: .; CDR3aa: CASSPEGEYIQYF; CDR3nt: TGTGCCAGCAGCCCAGAGGGGGAGTACATTCAGTACTTC
v_gene: TRBV4-1; j_gene: TRBJ2-1; len: 17; d_gene: TRBD2; abundance: many; CDR3aa: CASSQVASGEGYNEQFF; CDR3nt: TGCGCCAGCAGCCAAGTGGCTAGCGGGGAGGGCTACAATGAGCAGTTCTTC
v_gene: TRBV19; j_gene: TRBJ2-1; len: 15; d_gene: .; abundance: .; CDR3aa: CASSFGGRSYNEQFF; CDR3nt: TGTGCCAGTAGTTTTGGGGGAAGGTCCTACAATGAGCAGTTCTTC
v_gene: TRBV7-2; j_gene: TRBJ2-3; len: 18; d_gene: .; abundance: .; CDR3aa: CASSLDPPAGQSTDTQYF; CDR3nt: TGTGCCAGCAGCCTAGACCCCCCCGCGGGACAGAGCACAGATACGCAGTATTTT
v_gene: TRBV29-1; j_gene: TRBJ2-1; len: 15; d_gene: .; abundance: .; CDR3aa: CSVESNSPRTNEQFF; CDR3nt: TGCAGCGTTGAATCGAACAGCCCAAGAACTAATGAGCAGTTCTTC
v_gene: TRBV7-6; j_gene: TRBJ2-3; len: 16; d_gene: TRBD2; abundance: .; CDR3aa: CASSLRSSGSTDTQYF; CDR3nt: TGTGCCAGCAGCTTAAGGTCTAGCGGGAGCACAGATACGCAGTATTTT
v_gene: TRBV2; j_gene: TRBJ1-1; len: 12; d_gene: .; abundance: .; CDR3aa: CASREQGTEAFF; CDR3nt: TGTGCCAGCAGGGAACAGGGAACTGAAGCTTTCTTT
v_gene: TRBV14; j_gene: TRBJ2-7; len: 12; d_gene: .; abundance: .; CDR3aa: CASRTRGGQQYF; CDR3nt: TGTGCCAGCAGAACTAGGGGAGGCCAGCAGTACTTC
v_gene: TRBV7-3; j_gene: TRBJ2-5; len: 15; d_gene: TRBD1; abundance: .; CDR3aa: CASSSTGTGLETQYF; CDR3nt: TGTGCCAGCAGCTCCACCGGGACAGGGTTGGAGACCCAGTACTTC
v_gene: TRBV9; j_gene: TRBJ2-1; len: 15; d_gene: .; abundance: many; CDR3aa: CASTLQESSYNEQFF; CDR3nt: TGTGCCAGCACCCTACAGGAGAGCTCCTACAATGAGCAGTTCTTC
v_gene: TRBV20-1; j_gene: TRBJ1-5; len: 16; d_gene: .; abundance: .; CDR3aa: CSARPRTEDSNQPQHF; CDR3nt: TGCAGTGCTCGACCCCGGACGGAGGATAGCAATCAGCCCCAGCATTTT
v_gene: TRBV9; j_gene: TRBJ1-1; len: 12; d_gene: .; abundance: many; CDR3aa: CASGKSNTEAFF; CDR3nt: TGTGCCAGCGGCAAGTCGAACACTGAAGCTTTCTTT
v_gene: TRBV27; j_gene: TRBJ2-3; len: 16; d_gene: TRBD2; abundance: .; CDR3aa: CASSLLGSGGTDTQYF; CDR3nt: TGTGCCAGCAGTTTATTGGGTAGCGGGGGCACAGATACGCAGTATTTT
v_gene: TRBV5-1; j_gene: TRBJ2-2; len: 13; d_gene: TRBD1; abundance: few; CDR3aa: CASSGQGREELFF; CDR3nt: TGCGCCAGCAGCGGACAGGGACGCGAGGAGCTGTTTTTT
v_gene: TRBV2; j_gene: TRBJ2-7; len: 15; d_gene: TRBD2; abundance: .; CDR3aa: CASSRRGGASYEQYF; CDR3nt: TGTGCCAGCAGTCGCCGGGGAGGGGCCTCCTACGAGCAGTACTTC
v_gene: TRBV2; j_gene: TRBJ1-6; len: 13; d_gene: TRBD1; abundance: few; CDR3aa: CASPGQPNSPLHF; CDR3nt: TGTGCCAGTCCGGGACAGCCTAATTCACCCCTCCACTTT
v_gene: TRBV5-1; j_gene: TRBJ1-1; len: 14; d_gene: .; abundance: .; CDR3aa: CASSLALGNTEAFF; CDR3nt: TGCGCCAGCAGCTTGGCCTTGGGGAACACTGAAGCTTTCTTT
v_gene: TRBV11-2; j_gene: TRBJ2-1; len: 17; d_gene: TRBD2; abundance: many; CDR3aa: CASSFDLAGGPENEQFF; CDR3nt: TGTGCCAGCAGCTTCGACCTAGCGGGGGGGCCTGAAAATGAGCAGTTCTTC
v_gene: TRBV24-1; j_gene: TRBJ2-2; len: 12; d_gene: .; abundance: .; CDR3aa: CATSEGPTGLFF; CDR3nt: TGTGCCACCAGTGAGGGACCGACAGGGCTGTTTTTT